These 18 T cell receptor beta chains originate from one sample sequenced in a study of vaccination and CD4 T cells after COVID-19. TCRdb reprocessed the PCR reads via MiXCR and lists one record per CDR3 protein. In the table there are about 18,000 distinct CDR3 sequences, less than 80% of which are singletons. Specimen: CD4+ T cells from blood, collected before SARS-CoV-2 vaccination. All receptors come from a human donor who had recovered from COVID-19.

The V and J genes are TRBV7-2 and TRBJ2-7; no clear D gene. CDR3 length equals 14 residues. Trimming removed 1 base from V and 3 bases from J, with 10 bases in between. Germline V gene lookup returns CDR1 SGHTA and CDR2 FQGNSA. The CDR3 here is CASSLEGRIYEQYF. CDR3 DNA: TGTGCCAGCAGCTTAGAGGGCAGAATCTACGAGCAGTACTTC.

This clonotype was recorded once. The CDR3 reads CASSYGGAVNEKLFF. The CDR3 DNA reads TGTGCCAGCAGTTACGGGGGGGCCGTTAATGAAAAACTGTTTTTT. The rearrangement uses TRBV6-5 and TRBJ1-4, with D tentatively TRBD1 (6 bases). There are 15 residues in the CDR3. Per the germline V gene, CDR1 is MNHEY and CDR2 is SVGAGI. Trimming removed 2 bases at V and 4 bases at J, with 11 bases between.

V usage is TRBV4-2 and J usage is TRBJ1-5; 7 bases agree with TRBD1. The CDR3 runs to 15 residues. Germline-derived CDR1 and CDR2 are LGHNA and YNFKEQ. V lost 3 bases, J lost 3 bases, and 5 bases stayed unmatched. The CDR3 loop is CASSQIRGTNQPQHF. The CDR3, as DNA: TGTGCCAGCAGCCAGATCAGGGGGACCAATCAGCCCCAGCATTTT.

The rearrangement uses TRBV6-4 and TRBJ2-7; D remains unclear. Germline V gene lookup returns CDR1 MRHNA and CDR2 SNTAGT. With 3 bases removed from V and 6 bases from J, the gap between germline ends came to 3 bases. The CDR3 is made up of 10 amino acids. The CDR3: CASSEAEQYF. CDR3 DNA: TGTGCCAGCAGTGAAGCCGAGCAGTACTTC.

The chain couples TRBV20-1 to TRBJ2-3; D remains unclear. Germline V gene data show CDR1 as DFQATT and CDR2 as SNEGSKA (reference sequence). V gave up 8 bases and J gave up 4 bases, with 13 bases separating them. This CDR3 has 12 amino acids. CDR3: CSNVESSDTQYF. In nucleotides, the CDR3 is TGCAGTAACGTGGAGTCGTCAGATACGCAGTATTTT.

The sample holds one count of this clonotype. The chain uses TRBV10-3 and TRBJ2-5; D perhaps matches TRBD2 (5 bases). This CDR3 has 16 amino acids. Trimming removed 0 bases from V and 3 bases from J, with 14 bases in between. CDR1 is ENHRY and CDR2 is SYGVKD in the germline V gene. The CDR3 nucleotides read TGTGCCATCAGTGAGTCGACTCCCAGCGGAGAAGAGACCCAGTACTTC. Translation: CAISESTPSGEETQYF.

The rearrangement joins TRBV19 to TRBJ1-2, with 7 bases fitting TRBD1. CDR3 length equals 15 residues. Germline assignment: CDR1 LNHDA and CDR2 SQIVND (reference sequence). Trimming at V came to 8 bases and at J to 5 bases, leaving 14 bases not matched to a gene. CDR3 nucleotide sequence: TGTGCCAGTCGGTACGGTCCCGGGACAGCTTATGGCTACACCTTC. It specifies CASRYGPGTAYGYTF.

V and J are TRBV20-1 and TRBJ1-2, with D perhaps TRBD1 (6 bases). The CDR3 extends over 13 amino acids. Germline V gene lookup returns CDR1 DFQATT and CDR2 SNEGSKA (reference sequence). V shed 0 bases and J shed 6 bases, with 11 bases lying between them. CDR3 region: CSAREGRGDGYTF. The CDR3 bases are TGCAGTGCTAGAGAGGGTAGGGGGGATGGCTACACCTTC.

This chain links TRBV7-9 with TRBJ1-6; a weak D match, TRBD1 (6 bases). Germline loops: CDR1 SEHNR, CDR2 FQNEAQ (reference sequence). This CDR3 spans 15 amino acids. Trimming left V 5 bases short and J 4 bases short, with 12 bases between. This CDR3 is CASSPEGVYNSPLHF. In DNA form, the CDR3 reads TGTGCCAGCAGCCCAGAGGGGGTATATAATTCACCCCTCCACTTT.

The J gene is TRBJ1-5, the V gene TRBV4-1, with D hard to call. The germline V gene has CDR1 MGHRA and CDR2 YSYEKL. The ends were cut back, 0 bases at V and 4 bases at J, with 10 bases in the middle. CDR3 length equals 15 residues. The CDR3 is CASSQDGRANQPQHF. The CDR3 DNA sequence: TGCGCCAGCAGCCAAGACGGGAGGGCTAATCAGCCCCAGCATTTT.

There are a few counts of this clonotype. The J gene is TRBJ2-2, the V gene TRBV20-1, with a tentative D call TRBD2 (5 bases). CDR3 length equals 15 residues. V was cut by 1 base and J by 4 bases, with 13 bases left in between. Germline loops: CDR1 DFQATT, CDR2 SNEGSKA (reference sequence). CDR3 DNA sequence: TGCAGTGCTAGAGTTAGCGTAGCGAGCACCGGGGAGCTGTTTTTT. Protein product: CSARVSVASTGELFF.

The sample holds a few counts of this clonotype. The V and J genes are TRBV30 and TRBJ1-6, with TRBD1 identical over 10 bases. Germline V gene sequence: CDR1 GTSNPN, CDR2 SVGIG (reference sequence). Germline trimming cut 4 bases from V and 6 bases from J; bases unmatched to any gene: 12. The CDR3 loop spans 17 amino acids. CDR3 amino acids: CAWTEWRTGGFNSPLHF. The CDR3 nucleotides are TGTGCCTGGACCGAATGGCGGACAGGGGGGTTTAATTCACCCCTCCACTTT.

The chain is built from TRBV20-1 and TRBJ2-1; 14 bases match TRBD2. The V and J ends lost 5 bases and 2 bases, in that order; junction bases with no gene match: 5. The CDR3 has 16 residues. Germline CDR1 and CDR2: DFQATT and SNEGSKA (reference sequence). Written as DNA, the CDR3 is TGCAGTGCTCCGGGACTAGCGGGAGTAGCCTACAATGAGCAGTTCTTC. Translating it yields CSAPGLAGVAYNEQFF.

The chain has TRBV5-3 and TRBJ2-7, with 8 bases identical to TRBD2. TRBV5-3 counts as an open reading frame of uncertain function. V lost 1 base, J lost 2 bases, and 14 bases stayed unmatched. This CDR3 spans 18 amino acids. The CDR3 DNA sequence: TGTGCCAGAAGCTTGACCTCAGCGGGAGCCGAACCAACCTACGAGCAGTACTTC. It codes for CARSLTSAGAEPTYEQYF.

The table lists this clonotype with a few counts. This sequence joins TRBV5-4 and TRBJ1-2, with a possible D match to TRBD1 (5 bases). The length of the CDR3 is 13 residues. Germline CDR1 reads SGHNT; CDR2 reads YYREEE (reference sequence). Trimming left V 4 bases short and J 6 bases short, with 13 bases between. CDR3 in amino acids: CASSRQGYDGYTF. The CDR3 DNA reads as TGTGCCAGCAGCCGCCAGGGCTACGATGGCTACACCTTC.

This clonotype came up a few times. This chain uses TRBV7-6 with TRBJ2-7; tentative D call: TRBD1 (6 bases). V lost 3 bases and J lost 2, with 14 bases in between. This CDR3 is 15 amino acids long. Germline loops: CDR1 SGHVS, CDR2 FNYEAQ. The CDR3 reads CASSFGHRETYEQYF. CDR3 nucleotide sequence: TGTGCCAGCAGCTTTGGGCACAGGGAAACCTACGAGCAGTACTTC.

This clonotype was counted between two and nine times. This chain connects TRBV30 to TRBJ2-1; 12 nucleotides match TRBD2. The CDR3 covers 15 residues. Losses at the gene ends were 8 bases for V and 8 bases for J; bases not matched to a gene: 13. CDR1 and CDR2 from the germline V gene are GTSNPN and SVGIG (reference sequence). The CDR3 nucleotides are TGTGCCGTCCCAGCGCGGACTAGCGGGATCTATGAGCAGTTCTTC. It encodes CAVPARTSGIYEQFF. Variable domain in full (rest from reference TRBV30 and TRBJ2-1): SQTIHQWPATLVQPVGSPLSLECTVEGTSNPNLYWYRQAAGRGLQLLFYSVGIGQISSEVPQNLSASRPQDRQFILSSKKLLLSDSGFYLCAVPARTSGIYEQFFGPGTRLTVL.

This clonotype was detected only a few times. The CDR3 coding sequence is TGTGCCAGCAGCTCGCGGACTAGCGGCTACAATGAGCAGTTCTTC. This sequence encodes CASSSRTSGYNEQFF. The rearrangement links TRBV7-2 to TRBJ2-1; 10 nucleotides line up with TRBD2. The germline V gene has CDR1 SGHTA and CDR2 FQGNSA. The V and J ends lost 4 bases and 3 bases, in that order; junction bases with no gene match: 3. The CDR3 spans 15 residues.